This T cell receptor beta chain emerged from a study of T cell changes during pregnancy in multiple sclerosis. Data came from immunoSEQ multiplex PCR; TCRdb stores just in-frame clones and leaves some out. The data hold about 44,000 clones, with around 90% observed a single time. CDR3 length: 13 residues. V was clipped by 7 bases and J by 2 bases; unmatched bases: 4. Germline V gives CDR1 MNHEY, CDR2 SVGAGI. Here the sequenced sample was CD8+ T cells from peripheral blood mononuclear cells, taken after pregnancy. The chain links TRBV6-5 to TRBJ2-5; 7 bases map to TRBD2. The clonotype originates from a female donor in good health, enrolled as a control in a pregnancy study. The CDR3 region has the DNA TGTGCCAGCATGGGGAGGGATCAAGAGACCCAGTACTTC. Protein product: CASMGRDQETQYF.